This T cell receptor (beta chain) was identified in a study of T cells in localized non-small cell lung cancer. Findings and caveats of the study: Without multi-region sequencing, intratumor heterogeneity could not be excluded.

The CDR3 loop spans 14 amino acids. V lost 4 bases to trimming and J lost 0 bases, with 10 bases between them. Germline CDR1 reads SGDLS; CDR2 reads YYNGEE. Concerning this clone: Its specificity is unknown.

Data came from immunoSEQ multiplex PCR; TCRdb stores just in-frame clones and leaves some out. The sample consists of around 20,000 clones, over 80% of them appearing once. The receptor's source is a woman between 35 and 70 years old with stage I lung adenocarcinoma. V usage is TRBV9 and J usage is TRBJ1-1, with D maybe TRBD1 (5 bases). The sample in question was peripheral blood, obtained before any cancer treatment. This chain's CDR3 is CASSRDPLNTEAFF. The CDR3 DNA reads TGTGCCAGCAGCCGGGACCCATTGAACACTGAAGCTTTCTTT.